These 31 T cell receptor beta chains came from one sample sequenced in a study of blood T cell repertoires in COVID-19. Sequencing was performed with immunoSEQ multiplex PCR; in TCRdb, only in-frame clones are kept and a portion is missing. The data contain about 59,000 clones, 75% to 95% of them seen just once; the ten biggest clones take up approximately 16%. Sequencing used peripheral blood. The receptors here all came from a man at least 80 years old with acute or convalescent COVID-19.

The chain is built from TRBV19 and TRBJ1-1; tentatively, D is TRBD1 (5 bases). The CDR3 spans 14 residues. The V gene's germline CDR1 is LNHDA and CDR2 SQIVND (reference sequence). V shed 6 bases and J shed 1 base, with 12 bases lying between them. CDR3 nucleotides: TGTGCCAGTAGCCGCCCCGGGGGGAACACTGAAGCTTTCTTT. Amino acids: CASSRPGGNTEAFF.

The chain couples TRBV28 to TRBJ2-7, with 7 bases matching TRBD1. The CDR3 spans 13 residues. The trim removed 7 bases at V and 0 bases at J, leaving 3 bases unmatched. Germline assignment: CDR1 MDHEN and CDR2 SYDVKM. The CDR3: CASKGQTSYEQYF. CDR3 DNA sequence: TGTGCCAGCAAGGGACAGACCTCCTACGAGCAGTACTTC. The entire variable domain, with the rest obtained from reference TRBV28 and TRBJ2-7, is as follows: DVKVTQSSRYLVKRTGEKVFLECVQDMDHENMFWYRQDPGLGLRLIYFSYDVKMKEKGDIPEGYSVSREKKERFSLILESASTNQTSMYLCASKGQTSYEQYFGPGTRLTVT.

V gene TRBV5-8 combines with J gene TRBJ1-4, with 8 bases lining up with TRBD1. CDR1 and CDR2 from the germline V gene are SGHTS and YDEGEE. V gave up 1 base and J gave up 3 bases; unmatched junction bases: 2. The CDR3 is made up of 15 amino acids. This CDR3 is CASSLPDRANEKLFF. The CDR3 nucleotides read TGTGCCAGCAGCTTGCCGGACAGGGCTAATGAAAAACTGTTTTTT.

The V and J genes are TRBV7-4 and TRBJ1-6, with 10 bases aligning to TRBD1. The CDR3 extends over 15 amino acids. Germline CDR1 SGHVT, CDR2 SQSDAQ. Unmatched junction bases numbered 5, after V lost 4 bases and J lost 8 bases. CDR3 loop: CASSSYGTGDSPLHF. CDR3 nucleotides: TGTGCCAGCAGCTCTTACGGGACAGGGGATTCACCCCTCCACTTT.

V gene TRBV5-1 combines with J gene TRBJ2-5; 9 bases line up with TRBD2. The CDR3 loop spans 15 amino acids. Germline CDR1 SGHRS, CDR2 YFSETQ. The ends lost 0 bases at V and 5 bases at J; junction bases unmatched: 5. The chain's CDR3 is CASSLALAGTETQYF. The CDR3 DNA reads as TGCGCCAGCAGCTTGGCTCTAGCGGGGACGGAGACCCAGTACTTC.

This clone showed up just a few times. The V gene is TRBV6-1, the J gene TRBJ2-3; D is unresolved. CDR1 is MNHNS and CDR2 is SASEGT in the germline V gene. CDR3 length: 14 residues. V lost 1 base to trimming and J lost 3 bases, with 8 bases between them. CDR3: CASSEGSSTDTQYF. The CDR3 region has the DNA TGTGCCAGCAGTGAAGGTAGCTCAACAGATACGCAGTATTTT.

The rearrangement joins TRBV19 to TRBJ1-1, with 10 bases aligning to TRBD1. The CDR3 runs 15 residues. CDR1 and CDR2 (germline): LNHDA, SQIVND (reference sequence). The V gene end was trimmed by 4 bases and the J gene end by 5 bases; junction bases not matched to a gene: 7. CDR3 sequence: CASSTGQGEGTEAFF. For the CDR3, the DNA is TGTGCCAGTAGTACCGGACAGGGGGAGGGAACTGAAGCTTTCTTT.

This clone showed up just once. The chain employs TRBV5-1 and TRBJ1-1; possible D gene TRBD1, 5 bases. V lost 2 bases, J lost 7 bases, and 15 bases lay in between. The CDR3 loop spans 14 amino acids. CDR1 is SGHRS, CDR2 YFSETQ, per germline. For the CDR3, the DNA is TGCGCCAGCAGCTTCGGACCGACAGTCCTTGAAGCTTTCTTT. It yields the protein CASSFGPTVLEAFF.

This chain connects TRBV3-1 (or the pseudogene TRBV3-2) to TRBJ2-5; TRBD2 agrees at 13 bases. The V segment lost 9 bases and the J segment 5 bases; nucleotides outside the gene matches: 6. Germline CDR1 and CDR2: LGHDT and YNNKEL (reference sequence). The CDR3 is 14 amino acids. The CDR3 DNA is TGTGCCAGTCGGACTAGCGGGGGCCGGGAGACCCAGTACTTC. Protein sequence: CASRTSGGRETQYF.

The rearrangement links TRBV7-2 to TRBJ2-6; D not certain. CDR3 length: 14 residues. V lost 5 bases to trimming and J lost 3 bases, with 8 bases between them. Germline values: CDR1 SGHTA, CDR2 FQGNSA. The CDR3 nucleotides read TGTGCCAGCAGCCCCAGAGGTGGGGCCAACGTCCTGACTTTC. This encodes CASSPRGGANVLTF.

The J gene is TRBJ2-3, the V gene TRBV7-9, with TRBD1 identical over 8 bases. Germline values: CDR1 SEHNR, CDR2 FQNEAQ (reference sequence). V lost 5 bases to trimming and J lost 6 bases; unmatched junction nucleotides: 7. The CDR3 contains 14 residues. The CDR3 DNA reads TGTGCCAGCAGCCAGGGGGCCCAGGGGGATACGCAGTATTTT. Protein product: CASSQGAQGDTQYF.

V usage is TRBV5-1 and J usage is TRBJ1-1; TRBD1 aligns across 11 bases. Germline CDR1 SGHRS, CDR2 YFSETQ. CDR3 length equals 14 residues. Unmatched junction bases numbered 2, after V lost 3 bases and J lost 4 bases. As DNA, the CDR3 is TGCGCCAGCAGCTCAGGGACAGGGGGCACTGAAGCTTTCTTT. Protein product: CASSSGTGGTEAFF.

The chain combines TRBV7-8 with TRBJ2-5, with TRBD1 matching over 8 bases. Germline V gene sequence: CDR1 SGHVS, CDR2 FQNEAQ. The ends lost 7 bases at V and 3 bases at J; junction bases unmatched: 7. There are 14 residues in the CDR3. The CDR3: CASIYRDRKETQYF. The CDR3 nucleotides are TGTGCCAGCATCTACCGGGACAGGAAAGAGACCCAGTACTTC.

CDR3 nucleotide sequence: TGTGCCAGCAGTTTAAAGGGCAGGGATTACGAGCAGTACTTC. Translation gives CASSLKGRDYEQYF. This chain connects TRBV27 to TRBJ2-7; TRBD1 might be the D (5 bases). This CDR3 contains 14 residues. The germline V and J ends were trimmed by 2 bases and 4 bases, with 12 bases remaining between them. Germline V gives CDR1 MNHEY, CDR2 SMNVEV (reference sequence).

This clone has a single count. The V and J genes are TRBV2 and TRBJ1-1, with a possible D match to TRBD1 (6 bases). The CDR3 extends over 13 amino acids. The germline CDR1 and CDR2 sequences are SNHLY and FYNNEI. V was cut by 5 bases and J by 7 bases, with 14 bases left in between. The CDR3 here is CASSKTGYYEAFF. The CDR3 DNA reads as TGTGCCAGCAGTAAGACAGGATACTATGAAGCTTTCTTT.

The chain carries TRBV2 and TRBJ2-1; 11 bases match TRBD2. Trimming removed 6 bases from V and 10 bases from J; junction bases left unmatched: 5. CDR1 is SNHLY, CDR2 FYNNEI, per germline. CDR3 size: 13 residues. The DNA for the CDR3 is TGTGCCAGCAGGGTGACTAGCGGGGAGGAGCAGTTCTTC. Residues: CASRVTSGEEQFF. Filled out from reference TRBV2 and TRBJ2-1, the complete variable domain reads EPEVTQTPSHQVTQMGQEVILRCVPISNHLYFYWYRQILGQKVEFLVSFYNNEISEKSEIFDDQFSVERPDGSNFTLKIRSTKLEDSAMYFCASRVTSGEEQFFGPGTRLTVL.

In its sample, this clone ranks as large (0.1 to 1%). This CDR3 reads CASSLAEGLSTEQFF. CDR3 DNA: TGTGCCAGCAGCTTAGCGGAAGGACTTTCTACTGAGCAGTTCTTC. The V and J genes are TRBV7-9 and TRBJ2-1, with a tentative D call TRBD2 (5 bases). The CDR3 contains 15 residues. The germline V gene encodes CDR1 SEHNR and CDR2 FQNEAQ (reference sequence). The ends were cut back, 0 bases at V and 9 bases at J, with 15 bases in the middle. Full variable domain (remainder filled in from reference TRBV7-9 and TRBJ2-1): DTGVSQNPRHKITKRGQNVTFRCDPISEHNRLYWYRQTLGQGPEFLTYFQNEAQLEKSRLLSDRFSAERPKGSFSTLEIQRTEQGDSAMYLCASSLAEGLSTEQFFGPGTRLTVL.

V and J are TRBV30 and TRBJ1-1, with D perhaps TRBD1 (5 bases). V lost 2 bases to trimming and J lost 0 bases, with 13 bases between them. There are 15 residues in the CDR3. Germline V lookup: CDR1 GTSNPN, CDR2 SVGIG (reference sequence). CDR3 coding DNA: TGTGCCTGGAGTTTTGGCGGGGGGGTGAACACTGAAGCTTTCTTT. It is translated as CAWSFGGGVNTEAFF.

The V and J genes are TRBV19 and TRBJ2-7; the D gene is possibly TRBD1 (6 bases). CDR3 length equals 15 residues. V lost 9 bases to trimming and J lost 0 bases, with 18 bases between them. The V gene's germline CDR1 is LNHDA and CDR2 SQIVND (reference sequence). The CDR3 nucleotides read TGTGCCAGCGGGGAGTCGGGACACTCCTCCTACGAGCAGTACTTC. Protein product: CASGESGHSSYEQYF. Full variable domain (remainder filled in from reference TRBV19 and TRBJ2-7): DGGITQSPKYLFRKEGQNVTLSCEQNLNHDAMYWYRQDPGQGLRLIYYSQIVNDFQKGDIAEGYSVSREKKESFPLTVTSAQKNPTAFYLCASGESGHSSYEQYFGPGTRLTVT.

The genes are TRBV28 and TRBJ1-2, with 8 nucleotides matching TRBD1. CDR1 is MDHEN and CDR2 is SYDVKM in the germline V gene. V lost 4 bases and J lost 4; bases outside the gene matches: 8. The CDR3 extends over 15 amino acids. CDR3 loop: CASSSLDRALYGYTF. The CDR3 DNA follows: TGTGCCAGCAGTTCATTGGACAGGGCCCTCTATGGCTACACCTTC.

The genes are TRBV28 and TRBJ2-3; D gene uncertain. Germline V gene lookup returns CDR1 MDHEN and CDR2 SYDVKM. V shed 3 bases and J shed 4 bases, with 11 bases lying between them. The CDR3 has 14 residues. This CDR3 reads CASSLSIPPDTQYF. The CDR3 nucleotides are TGTGCCAGCAGTTTGAGCATCCCCCCAGATACGCAGTATTTT. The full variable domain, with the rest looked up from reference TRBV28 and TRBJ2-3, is DVKVTQSSRYLVKRTGEKVFLECVQDMDHENMFWYRQDPGLGLRLIYFSYDVKMKEKGDIPEGYSVSREKKERFSLILESASTNQTSMYLCASSLSIPPDTQYFGPGTRLTVL.

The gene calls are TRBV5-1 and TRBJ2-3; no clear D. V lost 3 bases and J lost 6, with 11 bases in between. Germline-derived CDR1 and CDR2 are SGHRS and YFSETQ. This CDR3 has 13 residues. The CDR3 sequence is CASSSPGGDTQYF. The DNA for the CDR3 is TGCGCCAGCAGCTCCCCGGGTGGGGATACGCAGTATTTT.

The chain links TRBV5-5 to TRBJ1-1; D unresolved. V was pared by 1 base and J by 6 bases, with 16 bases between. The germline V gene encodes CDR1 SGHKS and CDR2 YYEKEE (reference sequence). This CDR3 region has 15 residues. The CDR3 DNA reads TGTGCCAGCAGCTTGCGGGGAGATAATGGCGCTGAAGCTTTCTTT. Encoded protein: CASSLRGDNGAEAFF.

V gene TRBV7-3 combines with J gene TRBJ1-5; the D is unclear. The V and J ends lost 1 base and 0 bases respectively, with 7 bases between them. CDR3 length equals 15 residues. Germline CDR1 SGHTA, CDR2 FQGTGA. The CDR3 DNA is TGTGCCAGCAGCTTAAAGTTAGATAGCAATCAGCCCCAGCATTTT. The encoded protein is CASSLKLDSNQPQHF.

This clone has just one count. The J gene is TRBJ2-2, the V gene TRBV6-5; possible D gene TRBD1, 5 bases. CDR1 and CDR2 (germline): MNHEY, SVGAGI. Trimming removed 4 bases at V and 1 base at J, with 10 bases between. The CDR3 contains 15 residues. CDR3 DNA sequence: TGTGCCAGCAGTTGGGGCGGAGTGAACACCGGGGAGCTGTTTTTT. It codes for CASSWGGVNTGELFF.

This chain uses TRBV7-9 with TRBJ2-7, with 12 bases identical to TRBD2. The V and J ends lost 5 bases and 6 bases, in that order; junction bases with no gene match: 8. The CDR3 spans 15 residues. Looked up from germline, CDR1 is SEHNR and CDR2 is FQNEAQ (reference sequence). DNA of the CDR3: TGTGCCAGCAGCACCGACTCTAGCGGGGGGGCCGAGCAGTACTTC. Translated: CASSTDSSGGAEQYF. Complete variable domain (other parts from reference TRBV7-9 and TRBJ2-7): DTGVSQNPRHKITKRGQNVTFRCDPISEHNRLYWYRQTLGQGPEFLTYFQNEAQLEKSRLLSDRFSAERPKGSFSTLEIQRTEQGDSAMYLCASSTDSSGGAEQYFGPGTRLTVT.

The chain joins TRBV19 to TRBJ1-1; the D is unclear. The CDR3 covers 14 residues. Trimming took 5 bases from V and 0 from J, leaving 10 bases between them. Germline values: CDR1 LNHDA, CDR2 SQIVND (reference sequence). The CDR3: CASSEGSMNTEAFF. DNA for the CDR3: TGTGCCAGTAGTGAAGGGAGCATGAACACTGAAGCTTTCTTT.

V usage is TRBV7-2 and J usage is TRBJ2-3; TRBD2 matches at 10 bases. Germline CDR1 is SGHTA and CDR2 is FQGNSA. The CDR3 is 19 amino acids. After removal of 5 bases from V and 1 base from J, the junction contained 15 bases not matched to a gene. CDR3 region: CASSPLPPSGGHRTDTQYF. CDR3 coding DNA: TGTGCCAGCAGCCCCCTCCCACCTAGCGGGGGTCACCGCACAGATACGCAGTATTTT.

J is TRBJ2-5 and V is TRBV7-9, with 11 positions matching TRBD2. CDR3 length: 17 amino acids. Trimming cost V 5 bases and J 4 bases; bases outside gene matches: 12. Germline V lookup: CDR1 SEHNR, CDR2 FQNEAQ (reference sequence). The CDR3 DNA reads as TGTGCCAGCAGCCCAGGGGCGGCTAGCGGGGGGTTAGAGACCCAGTACTTC. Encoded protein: CASSPGAASGGLETQYF.

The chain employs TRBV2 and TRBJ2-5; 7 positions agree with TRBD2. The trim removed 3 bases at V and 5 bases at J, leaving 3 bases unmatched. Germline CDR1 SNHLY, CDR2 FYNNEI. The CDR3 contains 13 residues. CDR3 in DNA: TGTGCCAGCAGTGAGGCCGGGGGGGAGACCCAGTACTTC. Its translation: CASSEAGGETQYF. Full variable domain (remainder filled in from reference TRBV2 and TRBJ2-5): EPEVTQTPSHQVTQMGQEVILRCVPISNHLYFYWYRQILGQKVEFLVSFYNNEISEKSEIFDDQFSVERPDGSNFTLKIRSTKLEDSAMYFCASSEAGGETQYFGPGTRLLVL.

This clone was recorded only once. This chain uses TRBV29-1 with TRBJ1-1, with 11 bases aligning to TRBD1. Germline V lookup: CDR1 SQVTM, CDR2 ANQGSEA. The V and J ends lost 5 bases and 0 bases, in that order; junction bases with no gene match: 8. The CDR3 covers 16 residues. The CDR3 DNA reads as TGCAGCGTTACCGGGACAGGGGGTGTCATGAACACTGAAGCTTTCTTT. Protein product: CSVTGTGGVMNTEAFF.